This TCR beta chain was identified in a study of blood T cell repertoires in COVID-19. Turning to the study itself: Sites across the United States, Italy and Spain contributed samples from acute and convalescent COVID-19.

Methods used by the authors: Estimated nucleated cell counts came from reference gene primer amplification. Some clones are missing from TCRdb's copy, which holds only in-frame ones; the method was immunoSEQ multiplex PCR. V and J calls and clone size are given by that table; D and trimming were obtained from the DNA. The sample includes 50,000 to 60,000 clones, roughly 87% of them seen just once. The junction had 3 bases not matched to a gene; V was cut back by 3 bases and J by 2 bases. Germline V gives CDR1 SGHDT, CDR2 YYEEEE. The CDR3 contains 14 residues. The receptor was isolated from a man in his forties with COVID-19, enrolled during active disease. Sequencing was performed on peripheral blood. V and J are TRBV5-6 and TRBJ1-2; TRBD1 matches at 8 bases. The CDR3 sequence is CASSWGQANYGYTF. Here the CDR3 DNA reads TGTGCCAGCAGCTGGGGACAGGCGAACTATGGCTACACCTTC.